This TCR beta chain was captured in a study of tumor-infiltrating lymphocytes in primary liver carcinoma. Study background: Sample yields of productive TCRbeta reads, ranging from roughly 3.5 to 7.13 million, were similar across tissue types. General study findings and limits: Whereas tumor region pairs overlapped more, tumor-adjacent and tumor-blood pairs overlapped less. Significantly larger top-250-clone fractions were found in tumors than in blood (p = 0.039). The study used bulk unsorted samples and so did not compare CD4+ and CD8+ repertoires.

The study extracted blood RNA from unsorted whole blood and also extracted germline DNA. The CDR3 loop spans 13 amino acids. Looked up from germline, CDR1 is DFQATT and CDR2 is SNEGSKA (reference sequence). With 400 to 550 ng total RNA as template and a constant-region primer, TCR beta cDNA was made. What produced the TCR beta libraries was three nested multiplex PCR rounds using slightly modified ARM-PCR. Both of the initial two PCR rounds ran for approximately 11 cycles and employed TRBV1-TRBV30 forward primers alongside a C-beta reverse primer. MiXCR, applied by TCRdb to the multiplex PCR reads, yields one record per CDR3 protein. The repertoire holds fewer than 400,000 distinct CDR3 sequences, with roughly 60% as singletons. The table lists this clonotype with a count of one. Its antigen remains unknown. Germline and junction disagree at one end, which may indicate a read error.

The V call is TRBV20-1, the J call TRBJ1-1; 10 bases are a match to TRBD1. The specimen was peripheral blood. This receptor was obtained from a man in his forties or fifties with primary liver carcinoma and hepatitis B virus infection. CDR3 sequence: CSPRQGAETEAFF. DNA for the CDR3: TGCAGTCCTAGACAGGGGGCTGAGACTGAAGCTTTCTTT.